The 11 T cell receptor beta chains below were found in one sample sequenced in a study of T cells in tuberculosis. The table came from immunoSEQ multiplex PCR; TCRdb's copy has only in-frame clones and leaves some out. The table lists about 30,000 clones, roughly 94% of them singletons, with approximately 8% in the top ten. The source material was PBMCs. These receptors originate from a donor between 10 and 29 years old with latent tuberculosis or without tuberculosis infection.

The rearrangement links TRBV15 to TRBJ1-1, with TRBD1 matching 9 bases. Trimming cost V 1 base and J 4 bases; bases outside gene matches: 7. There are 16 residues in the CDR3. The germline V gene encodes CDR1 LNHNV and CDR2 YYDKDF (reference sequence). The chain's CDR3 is CATSRGGGQGITEAFF. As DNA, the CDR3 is TGTGCCACCAGCAGAGGGGGAGGACAGGGGATCACTGAAGCTTTCTTT. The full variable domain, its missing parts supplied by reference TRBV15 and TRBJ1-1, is DAMVIQNPRYQVTQFGKPVTLSCSQTLNHNVMYWYQQKSSQAPKLLFHYYDKDFNNEADTPDNFQSRRPNTSFCFLDIRSPGLGDTAMYLCATSRGGGQGITEAFFGQGTRLTVV.

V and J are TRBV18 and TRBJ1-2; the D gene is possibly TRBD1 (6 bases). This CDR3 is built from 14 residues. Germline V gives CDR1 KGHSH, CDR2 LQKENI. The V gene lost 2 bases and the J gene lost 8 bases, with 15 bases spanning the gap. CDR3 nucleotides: TGTGCCAGCTCACCAAATACAGGGAGTTCCGGCTACACCTTC. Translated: CASSPNTGSSGYTF. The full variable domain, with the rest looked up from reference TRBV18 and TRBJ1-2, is NAGVMQNPRHLVRRRGQEARLRCSPMKGHSHVYWYRQLPEEGLKFMVYLQKENIIDESGMPKERFSAEFPKEGPSILRIQQVVRGDSAAYFCASSPNTGSSGYTFGSGTRLTVV.

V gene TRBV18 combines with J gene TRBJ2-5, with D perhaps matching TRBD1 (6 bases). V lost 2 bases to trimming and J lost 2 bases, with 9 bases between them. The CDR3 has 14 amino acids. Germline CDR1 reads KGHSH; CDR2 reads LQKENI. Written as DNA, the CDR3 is TGTGCCAGCTCACCAGAAACAGGGCAAGAGACCCAGTACTTC. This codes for CASSPETGQETQYF.

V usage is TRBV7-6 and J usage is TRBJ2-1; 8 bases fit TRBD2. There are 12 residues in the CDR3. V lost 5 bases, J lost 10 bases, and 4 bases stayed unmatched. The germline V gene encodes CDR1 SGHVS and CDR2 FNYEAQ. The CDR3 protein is CASSPGGREQFF. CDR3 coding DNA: TGTGCCAGCAGCCCGGGGGGGAGAGAGCAGTTCTTC.

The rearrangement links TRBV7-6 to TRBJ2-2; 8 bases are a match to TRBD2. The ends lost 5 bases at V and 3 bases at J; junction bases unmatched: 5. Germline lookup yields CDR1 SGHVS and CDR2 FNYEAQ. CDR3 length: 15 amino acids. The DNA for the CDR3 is TGTGCCAGCAGCCTATCGGGAGGGTACACCGGGGAGCTGTTTTTT. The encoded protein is CASSLSGGYTGELFF.

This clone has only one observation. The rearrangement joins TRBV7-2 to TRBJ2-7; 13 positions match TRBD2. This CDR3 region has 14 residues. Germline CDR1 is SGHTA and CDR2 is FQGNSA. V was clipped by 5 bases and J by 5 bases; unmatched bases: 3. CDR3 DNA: TGTGCCAGCAGCCACGGGACTAGCGGGAACGAGCAGTACTTC. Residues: CASSHGTSGNEQYF.

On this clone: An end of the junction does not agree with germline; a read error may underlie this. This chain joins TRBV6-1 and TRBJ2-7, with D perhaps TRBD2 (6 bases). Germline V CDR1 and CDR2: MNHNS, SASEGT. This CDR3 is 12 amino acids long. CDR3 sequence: CASSYWGVKLNF. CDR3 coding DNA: TGTGCCAGCAGTTATTGGGGGGTGAAGCTGAACTTC.

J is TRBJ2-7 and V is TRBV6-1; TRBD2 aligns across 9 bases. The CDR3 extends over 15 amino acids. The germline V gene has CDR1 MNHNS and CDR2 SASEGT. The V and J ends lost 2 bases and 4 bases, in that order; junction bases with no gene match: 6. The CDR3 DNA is TGTGCCAGCAGTGAACGAGGGACTAGCATTTACGAGCAGTACTTC. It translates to CASSERGTSIYEQYF.

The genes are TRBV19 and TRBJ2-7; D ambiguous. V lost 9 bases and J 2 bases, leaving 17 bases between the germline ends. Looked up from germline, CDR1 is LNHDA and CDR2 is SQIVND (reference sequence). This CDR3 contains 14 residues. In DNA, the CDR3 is TGTGCCAGACAACCGTGTGGCTCCACCTACGAGCAGTACTTC. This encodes CARQPCGSTYEQYF.

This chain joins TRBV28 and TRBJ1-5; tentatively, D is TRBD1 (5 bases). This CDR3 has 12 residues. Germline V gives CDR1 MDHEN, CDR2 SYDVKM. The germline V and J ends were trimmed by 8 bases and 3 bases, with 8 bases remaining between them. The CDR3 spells CASGGYNQPQHF. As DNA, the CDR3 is TGTGCCAGCGGGGGGTACAATCAGCCCCAGCATTTT.

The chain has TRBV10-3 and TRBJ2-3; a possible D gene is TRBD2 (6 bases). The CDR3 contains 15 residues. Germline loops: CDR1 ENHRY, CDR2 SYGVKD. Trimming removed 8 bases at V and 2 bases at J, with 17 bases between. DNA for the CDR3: TGTGCCATCGGAATGAGGGCGGGATACACAGATACGCAGTATTTT. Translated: CAIGMRAGYTDTQYF.